One sample yielded the 27 T cell receptor beta chains listed below, sequenced in a study of cytomegalovirus exposure and HLA in healthy donors. Clones were sequenced by immunoSEQ multiplex PCR, and TCRdb holds only the in-frame ones, with some missing. Altogether 71,000 or so clones are present, 94% being singletons, with the ten largest covering approximately 3.6%. Material: PBMCs. These receptors came from a woman aged 18-29 years in good health and CMV-seropositive.

The rearrangement links TRBV6-1 to TRBJ2-1, with 9 bases matching TRBD2. Per the germline V gene, CDR1 is MNHNS and CDR2 is SASEGT. V was clipped by 2 bases and J by 3 bases; unmatched bases: 8. The CDR3 is 17 residues long. The CDR3, as DNA: TGTGCCAGCAGTGAATATGGCCTAGCGGGAATCTACAATGAGCAGTTCTTC. This encodes CASSEYGLAGIYNEQFF.

The gene calls are TRBV10-3 and TRBJ2-5; a possible D gene is TRBD2 (6 bases). The germline V gene has CDR1 ENHRY and CDR2 SYGVKD. V lost 8 bases and J lost 0, with 7 bases in between. The CDR3 covers 12 residues. The CDR3 region is CAIGGNQETQYF. In DNA, the CDR3 is TGTGCCATCGGGGGGAACCAAGAGACCCAGTACTTC.

The chain combines TRBV5-1 with TRBJ2-2; D might be TRBD2 (6 bases). Germline V lookup: CDR1 SGHRS, CDR2 YFSETQ. Trimming removed 0 bases from V and 2 bases from J, with 11 bases in between. This CDR3 region has 16 residues. The CDR3 sequence is CASSLAGVDNTGELFF. The CDR3 nucleotides read TGCGCCAGCAGCTTGGCGGGAGTGGACAACACCGGGGAGCTGTTTTTT. The complete variable domain, with remaining parts taken from reference TRBV5-1 and TRBJ2-2, reads KAGVTQTPRYLIKTRGQQVTLSCSPISGHRSVSWYQQTPGQGLQFLFEYFSETQRNKGNFPGRFSGRQFSNSRSEMNVSTLELGDSALYLCASSLAGVDNTGELFFGEGSRLTVL.

The CDR3 spells CASSSGPGQGATNEKLFF. DNA for the CDR3: TGCGCCAGCAGCTCTGGTCCGGGACAGGGAGCAACTAATGAAAAACTGTTTTTT. The chain links TRBV5-1 to TRBJ1-4, with 9 bases fitting TRBD1. Per the germline V gene, CDR1 is SGHRS and CDR2 is YFSETQ. The V and J ends lost 3 bases and 0 bases, in that order; junction bases with no gene match: 9. The CDR3 is 18 residues long.

The chain carries TRBV20-1 and TRBJ2-3; D unclear. Trimming took 1 base from V and 5 from J, leaving 4 bases between them. Germline V CDR1 and CDR2: DFQATT, SNEGSKA (reference sequence). The CDR3 consists of 11 residues. The CDR3 is CSARVVDTQYF. In DNA, the CDR3 is TGCAGTGCTAGAGTAGTAGATACGCAGTATTTT.

V is TRBV7-9 and J is TRBJ2-7, with D perhaps matching TRBD1 (6 bases). The CDR3 is made up of 16 amino acids. Germline values: CDR1 SEHNR, CDR2 FQNEAQ (reference sequence). The ends were cut back, 3 bases at V and 2 bases at J, with 17 bases in the middle. CDR3: CASSFPQGWRPYEQYF. The CDR3 DNA follows: TGTGCCAGCAGCTTCCCACAGGGATGGAGGCCCTACGAGCAGTACTTC.

J is TRBJ1-2 and V is TRBV7-2, with a tentative D call TRBD1 (5 bases). Germline CDR1 reads SGHTA; CDR2 reads FQGNSA. Between the trimmed V and J ends, which lost 4 bases and 6 bases, there was a span of 21 bases. The length of the CDR3 is 16 residues. The CDR3 protein is CASSSYGAGRLHGYTF. In DNA form, the CDR3 reads TGTGCCAGCAGCTCCTACGGCGCGGGACGGCTCCATGGCTACACCTTC.

The V and J genes are TRBV7-6 and TRBJ2-5; 9 positions agree with TRBD2. Looked up from germline, CDR1 is SGHVS and CDR2 is FNYEAQ. Losses at the gene ends were 4 bases for V and 5 bases for J; bases not matched to a gene: 11. The length of the CDR3 is 16 residues. CDR3 in amino acids: CASSSLGLATGETQYF. The CDR3 nucleotides are TGTGCCAGCAGCTCCCTCGGACTAGCGACGGGGGAGACCCAGTACTTC.

The count of this clone is one. This chain's CDR3 is CASSSGGLAGGNEQFF. The CDR3, as DNA: TGTGCCAGCAGCTCGGGGGGACTAGCGGGAGGGAATGAGCAGTTCTTC. The V and J genes are TRBV11-3 and TRBJ2-1; TRBD2 matches 16 bases. V gave up 4 bases and J gave up 7 bases; unmatched junction bases: 4. CDR3 size: 16 residues. Germline-derived CDR1 and CDR2 are SGHNT and YENEEA. Full variable domain (remainder filled in from reference TRBV11-3 and TRBJ2-1): EAGVVQSPRYKIIEKKQPVAFWCNPISGHNTLYWYLQNLGQGPELLIRYENEEAVDDSQLPKDRFSAERLKGVDSTLKIQPAELGDSAVYLCASSSGGLAGGNEQFFGPGTRLTVL.

V and J are TRBV5-6 and TRBJ2-2; 7 nucleotides agree with TRBD1. This CDR3 comprises 15 residues. V gave up 1 base and J gave up 2 bases; unmatched junction bases: 2. Germline values: CDR1 SGHDT, CDR2 YYEEEE. The CDR3 coding sequence is TGTGCCAGCAGCTTGACAGGGGTTAACACCGGGGAGCTGTTTTTT. Amino acid sequence: CASSLTGVNTGELFF.

This clone was observed a handful of times. The CDR3 DNA reads as TGTGCCAGCAGTGAAGAGGGTAGCGGATCCTACGAGCAGTACTTC. Its translation is CASSEEGSGSYEQYF. The genes are TRBV6-1 and TRBJ2-7; a possible D gene is TRBD2 (6 bases). From germline, CDR1 is MNHNS and CDR2 SASEGT. Trimming shortened V by 1 base and J by 1 base, and 11 bases separated the two germline ends. The CDR3 spans 15 residues.

The rearrangement uses TRBV5-1 and TRBJ2-3; D might be TRBD2 (6 bases). Germline CDR1 reads SGHRS; CDR2 reads YFSETQ. CDR3 size: 14 residues. The V end lost 4 bases, the J end lost 0 bases, and 9 bases lay between the germline ends. CDR3 bases: TGCGCCAGCAGCACTGGGACTAGCACAGATACGCAGTATTTT. Encoded protein: CASSTGTSTDTQYF.

The V and J genes are TRBV5-6 and TRBJ1-1, with 9 bases matching TRBD1. Germline V gives CDR1 SGHDT, CDR2 YYEEEE. V lost 0 bases to trimming and J lost 1 base; unmatched junction nucleotides: 10. The CDR3 spans 18 residues. DNA for the CDR3: TGTGCCAGCAGCTTGGACCTGGGACAGGGAGTTTGGAACACTGAAGCTTTCTTT. The encoded protein is CASSLDLGQGVWNTEAFF.

The chain couples TRBV30 to TRBJ1-3, with D unclear. The V and J ends lost 2 bases and 0 bases respectively, with 8 bases between them. The germline V gene has CDR1 GTSNPN and CDR2 SVGIG (reference sequence). The CDR3 is 14 residues long. For the CDR3, the DNA is TGTGCCTGGAGTCGGACTTCCTCTGGAAACACCATATATTTT. Encoded protein: CAWSRTSSGNTIYF.

A single count supports this clone. This rearrangement joins TRBV11-2 to TRBJ2-5, with 10 bases identical to TRBD2. Germline CDR1 reads SGHAT; CDR2 reads FQNNGV. The CDR3 extends over 15 amino acids. The ends lost 2 bases at V and 5 bases at J; junction bases unmatched: 5. This CDR3 reads CASSLSSGSDETQYF. CDR3 sequence (DNA): TGTGCCAGCAGCTTATCTAGCGGGAGCGATGAGACCCAGTACTTC.

J is TRBJ2-7 and V is TRBV21-1; the table calls TRBD1, which could not be checked here. TRBV21-1 is noted as a pseudogene. The CDR3 has 17 residues. The CDR3 loop is CASSPPGQGLEVHEQYF. CDR3 nucleotides: TGTGCCAGCAGCCCCCCGGGACAGGGTTTGGAGGTCCACGAGCAGTACTTC.

The V call is TRBV6-5, the J call TRBJ2-7, with D unclear. Trimming shortened V by 4 bases and J by 2 bases, and 18 bases separated the two germline ends. CDR1 and CDR2 (germline): MNHEY, SVGAGI. The CDR3 spans 16 residues. The CDR3 DNA reads TGTGCCAGCAGTTTATCTTGGGCCGATCAACCCTACGAGCAGTACTTC. This sequence encodes CASSLSWADQPYEQYF.

The rearrangement joins TRBV5-4 to TRBJ1-5; D is unclear. Per the germline V gene, CDR1 is SGHNT and CDR2 is YYREEE (reference sequence). The CDR3 is 16 amino acids. The ends were cut back, 0 bases at V and 2 bases at J, with 12 bases in the middle. The CDR3, as DNA: TGTGCCAGCAGCTTGGATGGAGGGAGAGGCAATCAGCCCCAGCATTTT. It yields the protein CASSLDGGRGNQPQHF.

This clone occurred a few times. The CDR3 bases are TGTGCCAGCAGAGGGGACAGCTACGAGCAGTACTTC. Its translation is CASRGDSYEQYF. The chain is built from TRBV2 and TRBJ2-7; TRBD1 matches at 7 bases. Germline V gene data show CDR1 as SNHLY and CDR2 as FYNNEI. CDR3 size: 12 residues. Losses at the gene ends were 6 bases for V and 3 bases for J; bases not matched to a gene: 2. The full variable domain, in which reference TRBV2 and TRBJ2-7 provide the parts outside the CDR3, is EPEVTQTPSHQVTQMGQEVILRCVPISNHLYFYWYRQILGQKVEFLVSFYNNEISEKSEIFDDQFSVERPDGSNFTLKIRSTKLEDSAMYFCASRGDSYEQYFGPGTRLTVT.

This sequence joins TRBV4-2 and TRBJ2-5, with D possibly matching TRBD2 (5 bases). V lost 4 bases, J lost 5 bases, and 17 bases lay in between. The CDR3 spans 15 residues. The germline CDR1 and CDR2 sequences are LGHNA and YNFKEQ. The DNA for the CDR3 is TGTGCCAGCAGCCCCATGGGAGCTAGCAGCGAGACCCAGTACTTC. Translation gives CASSPMGASSETQYF.

The V and J genes are TRBV28 and TRBJ2-3; D remains unclear. CDR1 and CDR2 from the germline V gene are MDHEN and SYDVKM. The CDR3 sequence is 14 residues long. With 5 bases removed from V and 1 base from J, the gap between germline ends came to 10 bases. The CDR3 spells CASSPPSGTDTQYF. The CDR3 DNA reads as TGTGCCAGCAGTCCCCCGTCGGGCACAGATACGCAGTATTTT. The full variable domain, with the rest looked up from reference TRBV28 and TRBJ2-3, is DVKVTQSSRYLVKRTGEKVFLECVQDMDHENMFWYRQDPGLGLRLIYFSYDVKMKEKGDIPEGYSVSREKKERFSLILESASTNQTSMYLCASSPPSGTDTQYFGPGTRLTVL.

The genes are TRBV19 and TRBJ2-3; 8 bases line up with TRBD2. Germline V gene lookup returns CDR1 LNHDA and CDR2 SQIVND (reference sequence). The trim removed 6 bases at V and 1 base at J, leaving 6 bases unmatched. This CDR3 is built from 15 residues. The CDR3 is CASSPAGAGTDTQYF. The CDR3 DNA reads as TGTGCCAGTAGCCCAGCGGGAGCAGGCACAGATACGCAGTATTTT.

The chain has TRBV15 and TRBJ1-2, with D hard to call. The germline V gene encodes CDR1 LNHNV and CDR2 YYDKDF (reference sequence). The CDR3 is 13 amino acids. V was pared by 2 bases and J by 6 bases, with 10 bases between. The CDR3 loop is CATSRTLVNGYTF. The CDR3 DNA reads TGTGCCACCAGCAGAACTCTGGTGAATGGCTACACCTTC.

Only one count was recorded for this clone. The gene calls are TRBV5-5 and TRBJ2-2, with D hard to call. The CDR3 has 16 amino acids. Trimming pared 2 bases from V and 0 bases from J, leaving 11 bases between. The V gene's germline CDR1 is SGHKS and CDR2 YYEKEE (reference sequence). CDR3 nucleotide sequence: TGTGCCAGCAGCTTCTCGGTAACCCCGAACACCGGGGAGCTGTTTTTT. Translating it yields CASSFSVTPNTGELFF. Based on the CDR3 plus reference TRBV5-5 and TRBJ2-2, the full variable domain is DAGVTQSPTHLIKTRGQQVTLRCSPISGHKSVSWYQQVLGQGPQFIFQYYEKEERGRGNFPDRFSARQFPNYSSELNVNALLLGDSALYLCASSFSVTPNTGELFFGEGSRLTVL.

The CDR3 here is CASSFQGTSNQPQHF. The DNA of the CDR3 is TGTGCCAGCAGCTTTCAGGGAACGAGCAATCAGCCCCAGCATTTT. The chain combines TRBV5-5 with TRBJ1-5, with a tentative D call TRBD1 (5 bases). Germline values: CDR1 SGHKS, CDR2 YYEKEE (reference sequence). V gave up 2 bases and J gave up 1 base, with 10 bases separating them. The CDR3 is 15 amino acids.

The V gene is TRBV7-3, the J gene TRBJ2-2; 11 bases align to TRBD2. J was trimmed by 7 bases and V by 5 bases; bases with no gene match: 12. The CDR3 runs 17 residues. CDR1 SGHTA and CDR2 FQGTGA come from the germline V gene. The CDR3 DNA is TGTGCCAGCAGCCCTCGTAAACTAGCGGGGGTTGACGGGGAGCTGTTTTTT. The encoded protein is CASSPRKLAGVDGELFF. The full variable domain, completed using reference TRBV7-3 and TRBJ2-2, is GAGVSQTPSNKVTEKGKYVELRCDPISGHTALYWYRQSLGQGPEFLIYFQGTGAADDSGLPNDRFFAVRPEGSVSTLKIQRTERGDSAVYLCASSPRKLAGVDGELFFGEGSRLTVL.

This chain links TRBV28 with TRBJ2-1; no clear D gene. V lost 7 bases and J lost 9, with 19 bases in between. Germline CDR1 MDHEN, CDR2 SYDVKM. The CDR3 covers 14 residues. In DNA, the CDR3 is TGTGCCAGCATTAACTCCCTAAATGGGCTTGAGCAGTTCTTC. Translated: CASINSLNGLEQFF.